A selection of T cell receptor beta chains follows, all from one sample in a study of response to subunit inactivated influenza vaccine. TCRdb used MiXCR to reprocess the RT-PCR reads, holding one entry per CDR3 protein. Among around 580,000 distinct CDR3 sequences listed, 14% were seen once. Sequences were derived from PBMCs from blood, sampled 11 to 12 days after vaccination. The receptors stem from a man over 45 who received an inactivated influenza vaccine. Each CDR3 is given with its conserved first and last residue. A D gene is named only where the DNA matches it firmly. Not every row has a clone size; where given, it reads once, few, many or a size class.

size: few
V: TRBV24-1
J: TRBJ2-1
D: TRBD1
CDR3: CATSGIQGNGYNEQFF
DNA: TGTGCCACCAGTGGCATACAGGGGAACGGCTACAATGAGCAGTTCTTC

size: .
V: TRBV6-1
J: TRBJ2-7
D: TRBD2
CDR3: CASVGTGGRHEQYF
DNA: TGTGCCAGCGTGGGGACGGGAGGGCGACACGAGCAGTACTTC

size: many
V: TRBV13
J: TRBJ2-5
D: TRBD1
CDR3: CASSLGQGVETQYF
DNA: TGTGCCAGCAGCTTAGGCCAGGGGGTTGAGACCCAGTACTTC

size: few
V: TRBV12-3/TRBV12-4
J: TRBJ2-1
D: .
CDR3: CASTLRGSNEQFF
DNA: TGTGCCAGCACCTTACGGGGGAGCAATGAGCAGTTCTTC

size: few
V: TRBV3-1
J: TRBJ2-5
D: .
CDR3: CASSHWGAGETQYF
DNA: TGTGCCAGCAGCCATTGGGGGGCAGGGGAGACCCAGTACTTC

size: .
V: TRBV18
J: TRBJ1-2
D: .
CDR3: CASSPPGSYLYGYTF
DNA: TGTGCCAGCTCACCACCAGGATCTTACCTCTATGGCTACACCTTC

size: few
V: TRBV7-2
J: TRBJ1-5
D: .
CDR3: CASSLAGGSRSSNQPQHF
DNA: TGTGCCAGCAGCTTAGCCGGGGGGAGTAGGAGTAGCAATCAGCCCCAGCATTTT

size: many
V: TRBV5-1
J: TRBJ2-3
D: .
CDR3: CASSLDGGASHTQYF
DNA: TGCGCCAGCAGCTTGGATGGGGGGGCAAGTCATACGCAGTATTTT

size: many
V: TRBV12-3/TRBV12-4
J: TRBJ2-4
D: .
CDR3: CASSFRGSDIQYF
DNA: TGTGCCAGCAGTTTTAGAGGATCTGACATTCAGTACTTC

size: many
V: TRBV4-3
J: TRBJ2-3
D: .
CDR3: CASSQEPQRDTQYF
DNA: TGCGCCAGCAGCCAAGAACCCCAGAGGGATACGCAGTATTTT

size: .
V: TRBV5-5
J: TRBJ1-1
D: .
CDR3: CASSPAGPEAFF
DNA: TGTGCCAGCAGCCCGGCGGGCCCTGAAGCTTTCTTT

size: .
V: TRBV30
J: TRBJ2-1
D: .
CDR3: CAWSEGSYNEQFF
DNA: TGTGCCTGGAGTGAGGGCTCCTACAATGAGCAGTTCTTC

size: .
V: TRBV5-5
J: TRBJ2-5
D: TRBD2
CDR3: CASSWAQRGETQYF
DNA: TGTGCCAGCAGCTGGGCACAGCGGGGAGAGACCCAGTACTTC

size: few
V: TRBV20-1
J: TRBJ2-5
D: TRBD2
CDR3: CSARGTSGSETQYF
DNA: TGCAGTGCTAGAGGGACTAGCGGGAGTGAGACCCAGTACTTC

size: few
V: TRBV20-1
J: TRBJ2-1
D: TRBD2
CDR3: CSARVTSGSPKFF
DNA: TGCAGTGCTCGTGTGACTAGCGGGTCCCCCAAGTTCTTC

size: .
V: TRBV20-1
J: TRBJ2-3
D: .
CDR3: CSARSPYVGDTQYF
DNA: TGCAGTGCTAGGAGTCCGTACGTCGGGGATACGCAGTATTTT

size: .
V: TRBV3-1
J: TRBJ1-2
D: .
CDR3: CASSQAYGYTF
DNA: TGTGCCAGCAGCCAAGCCTATGGCTACACCTTC

size: .
V: TRBV4-2
J: TRBJ2-3
D: .
CDR3: CASSGQGLSSTDTQYF
DNA: TGTGCCAGCAGCGGGCAGGGTCTATCTAGCACAGATACGCAGTATTTT

size: few
V: TRBV20-1
J: TRBJ1-2
D: .
CDR3: CSAPVGGGYTF
DNA: TGCAGTGCTCCTGTGGGCGGCGGCTACACCTTC

size: .
V: TRBV14
J: TRBJ2-2
D: TRBD1
CDR3: CASSRDRGRAGELFF
DNA: TGTGCCAGCAGCCGGGACAGGGGGCGCGCCGGGGAGCTGTTTTTT

size: few
V: TRBV10-3
J: TRBJ2-4
D: .
CDR3: CATRDENIQYF
DNA: TGTGCCACCAGGGACGAAAACATTCAGTACTTC

size: .
V: TRBV20-1
J: TRBJ2-1
D: TRBD1
CDR3: CSARSRTGGNEQFF
DNA: TGCAGTGCTAGATCCCGGACAGGGGGAAATGAGCAGTTCTTC

size: .
V: TRBV5-1
J: TRBJ2-3
D: TRBD2
CDR3: CASSATGGGSDTQYF
DNA: TGCGCCAGCAGCGCGACGGGGGGGGGTTCGGATACGCAGTATTTT

size: .
V: TRBV10-3
J: TRBJ1-2
D: .
CDR3: CAISESWQFNYGYTF
DNA: TGTGCCATCAGTGAGTCCTGGCAGTTTAACTATGGCTACACCTTC

size: .
V: TRBV7-9
J: TRBJ2-7
D: .
CDR3: CASSSSREPNKIYEQYF
DNA: TGTGCCAGCAGCTCCTCCAGGGAACCCAATAAGATCTACGAGCAGTACTTC

size: few
V: TRBV24-1
J: TRBJ2-1
D: TRBD1
CDR3: CATSDPDRGQVYNEQFF
DNA: TGTGCCACCAGTGACCCAGACAGGGGGCAAGTCTACAATGAGCAGTTCTTC

size: .
V: TRBV4-2
J: TRBJ1-3
D: .
CDR3: CASSQVWASGNTIYF
DNA: TGTGCCAGCAGCCAAGTCTGGGCCTCTGGAAACACCATATATTTT

size: .
V: TRBV9
J: TRBJ2-6
D: TRBD1
CDR3: CASSSPGWDSHSGANVLTF
DNA: TGTGCCAGCAGCTCACCTGGGTGGGACAGCCACTCTGGGGCCAACGTCCTGACTTTC

size: many
V: TRBV12-3/TRBV12-4
J: TRBJ2-3
D: .
CDR3: CASAAGASTDTQYF
DNA: TGTGCCAGCGCAGCAGGAGCGAGCACAGATACGCAGTATTTT

size: few
V: TRBV6-5
J: TRBJ1-4
D: TRBD1
CDR3: CASSYRDSLNEKLFF
DNA: TGTGCCAGCAGTTACCGGGACAGCTTAAATGAAAAACTGTTTTTT

size: .
V: TRBV7-9
J: TRBJ1-2
D: .
CDR3: CASSLGQHYGYTF
DNA: TGTGCCAGCAGCTTGGGACAACACTATGGCTACACCTTC

size: .
V: TRBV30
J: TRBJ2-5
D: TRBD2
CDR3: CAWSLTSGRAETQYF
DNA: TGTGCCTGGAGTTTGACTAGCGGGAGGGCAGAGACCCAGTACTTC

size: .
V: TRBV10-3
J: TRBJ2-5
D: TRBD2
CDR3: CAISAGGGAVETQYF
DNA: TGTGCCATCAGTGCAGGCGGGGGGGCCGTGGAGACCCAGTACTTC

size: .
V: TRBV20-1
J: TRBJ2-7
D: TRBD1
CDR3: CSARDFGRGRTYEQYF
DNA: TGCAGTGCTAGAGATTTCGGCAGGGGGCGCACCTACGAGCAGTACTTC

size: many
V: TRBV7-2
J: TRBJ2-7
D: TRBD1
CDR3: CASSPWTGSSYEQYF
DNA: TGTGCCAGCAGCCCTTGGACAGGCTCCTCCTACGAGCAGTACTTC

size: many
V: TRBV9
J: TRBJ2-1
D: TRBD2
CDR3: CASSSGTSYNEQFF
DNA: TGTGCCAGCAGCTCCGGGACTAGCTACAATGAGCAGTTCTTC

size: .
V: TRBV4-2
J: TRBJ2-5
D: .
CDR3: CASSQDMRAKETQYF
DNA: TGTGCCAGCAGCCAAGATATGAGGGCAAAAGAGACCCAGTACTTC

size: .
V: TRBV19
J: TRBJ2-1
D: .
CDR3: CASSAGVPGEQFF
DNA: TGTGCCAGTAGTGCCGGAGTACCGGGTGAGCAGTTCTTC

size: .
V: TRBV7-8
J: TRBJ2-3
D: .
CDR3: CASSKGPGSLTDTQYF
DNA: TGTGCCAGCAGCAAAGGGCCGGGGTCCCTCACAGATACGCAGTATTTT

size: .
V: TRBV4-1
J: TRBJ2-5
D: TRBD1
CDR3: CASNGRWGQGRKETQYF
DNA: TGCGCCAGCAATGGCCGCTGGGGACAGGGGAGAAAAGAGACCCAGTACTTC

size: few
V: TRBV24-1
J: TRBJ2-1
D: TRBD2
CDR3: CATSDPGPSGGSYNEQFF
DNA: TGTGCCACCAGTGACCCTGGCCCTAGCGGGGGGTCTTACAATGAGCAGTTCTTC